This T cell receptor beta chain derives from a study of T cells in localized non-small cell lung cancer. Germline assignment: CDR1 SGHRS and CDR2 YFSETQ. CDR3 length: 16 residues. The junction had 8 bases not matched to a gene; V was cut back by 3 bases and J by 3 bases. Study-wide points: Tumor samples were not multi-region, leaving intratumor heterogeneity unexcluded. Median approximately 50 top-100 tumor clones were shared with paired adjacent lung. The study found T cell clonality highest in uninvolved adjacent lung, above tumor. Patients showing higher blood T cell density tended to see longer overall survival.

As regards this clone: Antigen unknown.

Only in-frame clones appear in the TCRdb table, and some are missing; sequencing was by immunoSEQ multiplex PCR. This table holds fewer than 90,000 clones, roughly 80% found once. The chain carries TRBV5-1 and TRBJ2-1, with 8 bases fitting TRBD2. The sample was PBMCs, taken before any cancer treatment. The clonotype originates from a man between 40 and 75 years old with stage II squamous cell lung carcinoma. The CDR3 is CASSSSAAGVYNEQFF. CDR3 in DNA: TGCGCCAGCAGCTCGTCCGCAGCGGGAGTCTACAATGAGCAGTTCTTC.